Listed below are T cell receptor beta chains from one sample, sequenced in a study of cytomegalovirus exposure and HLA in healthy donors. Generated by immunoSEQ multiplex PCR, the TCRdb table keeps only in-frame clones and is missing some. The table records over 150,000 clones, 70% to 80% of them present only once. Sequences were obtained from PBMCs. The receptors were sampled from a woman between 55 and 75 years old in good health and CMV-seropositive. The CDR3 runs from the conserved cysteine through the conserved F or W.

j_gene: TRBJ1-6; v_gene: TRBV5-4; CDR3aa: CASRQGQGTRNSPLHF
j_gene: TRBJ1-1; v_gene: TRBV18; CDR3aa: CASSPYMDLYTEAFF
j_gene: TRBJ2-1; v_gene: TRBV5-1; CDR3aa: CASSLGLAGDEQFF
j_gene: TRBJ1-1; v_gene: TRBV18; CDR3aa: CASSRTVNTEAFF
j_gene: TRBJ2-1; v_gene: TRBV18; CDR3aa: CASSHRDRVDNEQFF
j_gene: TRBJ2-1; v_gene: TRBV6-1; CDR3aa: CASIGGASGSTEQFF
j_gene: TRBJ2-2; v_gene: TRBV5-1; CDR3aa: CASSQQGTTGELFF
j_gene: -; v_gene: TRBV27; CDR3aa: CASTGTGDYEQYF
j_gene: TRBJ2-5; v_gene: TRBV5-8; CDR3aa: CASSLVAGKETQYF
j_gene: TRBJ1-1; v_gene: TRBV28; CDR3aa: CASSLIGANTEAFF
j_gene: TRBJ2-1; v_gene: TRBV4-2; CDR3aa: CASSQGGGAGEQFF
j_gene: TRBJ2-7; v_gene: TRBV4-3; CDR3aa: CASSQEAKSLSGLAGGYEQYF
j_gene: TRBJ1-1; v_gene: TRBV2; CDR3aa: CASELQVDTEAFF
j_gene: TRBJ2-6; v_gene: TRBV6-1; CDR3aa: CASSGQGAGANVLTF
j_gene: TRBJ2-7; v_gene: TRBV28; CDR3aa: CASSLLQKYEQYF
j_gene: TRBJ2-2; v_gene: TRBV5-4; CDR3aa: CASSRSGRATGELFF
j_gene: TRBJ2-3; v_gene: TRBV19; CDR3aa: CASSTGPDTQYF
j_gene: TRBJ2-1; v_gene: TRBV5-1; CDR3aa: CASSLGLAGGRSYNEQFF
j_gene: TRBJ2-7; v_gene: TRBV21-1; CDR3aa: CASRTSGIITYEQYF
j_gene: TRBJ1-2; v_gene: TRBV10-3; CDR3aa: CAISELGTTPNYGYTF
j_gene: TRBJ1-2; v_gene: TRBV28; CDR3aa: CASTGGIYGYTF
j_gene: TRBJ2-7; v_gene: TRBV7-2; CDR3aa: CASSRQGKGEQYF
j_gene: TRBJ1-5; v_gene: TRBV7-2; CDR3aa: CASSLAGQVQQPQHF
j_gene: TRBJ1-1; v_gene: TRBV13; CDR3aa: CASSLMTNTEAFF
j_gene: TRBJ1-1; v_gene: TRBV11-2; CDR3aa: CASSLERTGEAFF
j_gene: TRBJ1-3; v_gene: TRBV11-2; CDR3aa: CASRTLQGALNTIYF
j_gene: TRBJ2-5; v_gene: TRBV21-1; CDR3aa: CASSKGDPGDRETQYF
j_gene: TRBJ2-2; v_gene: TRBV7-7; CDR3aa: CASSLDPLAGELFF
j_gene: TRBJ2-1; v_gene: TRBV11-2; CDR3aa: CASSSPLASSSYNEQFF
j_gene: TRBJ2-3; v_gene: TRBV9; CDR3aa: CASSVGASGNTDTQYF
j_gene: TRBJ1-1; v_gene: TRBV10-2; CDR3aa: CASSDLRREAFF
j_gene: TRBJ2-3; v_gene: TRBV7-3; CDR3aa: CASSSGLRDTQYF
j_gene: TRBJ1-5; v_gene: TRBV19; CDR3aa: CASRQTGSRQPQHF